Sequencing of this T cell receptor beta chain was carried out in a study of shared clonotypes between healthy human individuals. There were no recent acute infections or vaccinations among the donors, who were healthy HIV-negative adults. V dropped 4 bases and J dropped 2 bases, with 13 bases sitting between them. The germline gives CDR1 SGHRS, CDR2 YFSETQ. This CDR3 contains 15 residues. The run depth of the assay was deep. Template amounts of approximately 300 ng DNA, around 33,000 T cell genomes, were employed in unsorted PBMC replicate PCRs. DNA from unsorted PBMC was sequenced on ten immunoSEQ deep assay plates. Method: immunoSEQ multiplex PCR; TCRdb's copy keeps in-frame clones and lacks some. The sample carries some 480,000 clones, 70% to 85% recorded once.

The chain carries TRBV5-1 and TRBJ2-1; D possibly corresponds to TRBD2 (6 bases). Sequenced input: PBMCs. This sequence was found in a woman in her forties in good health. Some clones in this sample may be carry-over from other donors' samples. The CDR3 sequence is CASSKGDSPYNEQFF. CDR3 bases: TGCGCCAGCAGCAAAGGGGACTCCCCCTACAATGAGCAGTTCTTC.